The TCR beta chain under discussion was sequenced for a study of OX40 agonist ivuxolimab in advanced cancers. The wider study: Patients with prior anti-PD-1, anti-PD-L1 or anti-CTLA-4 therapy were eligible; less than 50% had some. Two cutaneous melanoma patients and one hepatocellular carcinoma patient, three in all, had partial responses.

Assay: immunoSEQ multiplex PCR; the TCRdb copy retains only in-frame clones and omits some. Of 85,000 to 100,000 clones listed, approximately 89% are singletons. This CDR3 comprises 14 residues. Trimming took off 2 bases at V and 7 bases at J, with 15 bases between the two ends. From germline, CDR1 is SGHRS and CDR2 YFSETQ. The chain combines TRBV5-1 with TRBJ1-1; D is possibly TRBD1 (6 bases). The source was CD4+ or CD8+ T cells sorted from blood, collected in a trial of the OX40 agonist ivuxolimab. This clonotype originated in an adult with an advanced solid tumor such as melanoma, head and neck, liver or kidney cancer. The CDR3 sequence: CASSLGQGSLEAFF. The CDR3 DNA reads TGCGCCAGCAGCTTAGGGCAGGGGTCCCTTGAAGCTTTCTTT. Together with reference TRBV5-1 and TRBJ1-1, the CDR3 gives the full variable domain: KAGVTQTPRYLIKTRGQQVTLSCSPISGHRSVSWYQQTPGQGLQFLFEYFSETQRNKGNFPGRFSGRQFSNSRSEMNVSTLELGDSALYLCASSLGQGSLEAFFGQGTRLTVV.